The 5 T cell receptor beta chains given below trace back to one sample, sequenced in a study of shared clonotypes between healthy human individuals. Data came from immunoSEQ multiplex PCR; TCRdb stores just in-frame clones and leaves some out. The sample records approximately 2.5 million clones, roughly nine tenths being singletons. The specimen was naive CD4+ T cells sorted from blood. Subset reported: CD45RA+ positively selected. These receptors were taken from a man between 18 and 35 years old in good health.

As for this clone: Additional DNA sequences in this sample encode the identical CDR3. The rearrangement joins TRBV7-2 to TRBJ1-1; unclear D gene. In germline, CDR1 is SGHTA, CDR2 FQGNSA. This CDR3 contains 14 residues. V was shortened by 1 base and J by 1 base, with 7 bases between the two germline ends. This CDR3 is CASSLEAGNTEAFF. CDR3 sequence (DNA): TGTGCCAGCAGCTTAGAGGCGGGGAACACTGAAGCTTTCTTT.

The chain employs TRBV27 and TRBJ2-2; 9 bases fit TRBD2. Germline values: CDR1 MNHEY, CDR2 SMNVEV (reference sequence). The CDR3 has 14 amino acids. With 6 bases clipped from V and 6 bases from J, the junction kept 5 bases outside the gene matches. The CDR3 protein is CASRQSGGPGELFF. CDR3 coding DNA: TGTGCCAGCAGACAGAGCGGGGGGCCCGGGGAGCTGTTTTTT.

The chain combines TRBV7-2 with TRBJ1-1; D unclear. V gave up 3 bases and J gave up 5 bases, with 10 bases separating them. Germline V CDR1 and CDR2: SGHTA, FQGNSA. The CDR3 has 13 residues. The CDR3 DNA reads TGTGCCAGCAGCTTCGCTGGACGGACTGAAGCTTTCTTT. The encoded protein is CASSFAGRTEAFF.

The chain joins TRBV2 to TRBJ1-4; D ambiguous. V shed 0 bases and J shed 8 bases, with 10 bases lying between them. CDR1 is SNHLY and CDR2 is FYNNEI in the germline V gene. CDR3 length: 14 amino acids. DNA for the CDR3: TGTGCCAGCAGTGAAGCGCTGGAGGGAGAAAAACTGTTTTTT. Translating it yields CASSEALEGEKLFF.

Only a few counts were recorded for this clone. The rearrangement uses TRBV30 and TRBJ1-2; TRBD1 matches at 7 bases. Per the germline V gene, CDR1 is GTSNPN and CDR2 is SVGIG (reference sequence). This CDR3 has 13 residues. The V segment lost 4 bases and the J segment 8 bases; nucleotides outside the gene matches: 10. DNA of the CDR3: TGTGCCTGGACGCCCCTGACAGGGAGCGGCTACACCTTC. It codes for CAWTPLTGSGYTF.